These 19 T cell receptor beta chains originate from one sample sequenced in a study of neoadjuvant anti-PD-1 for oral cavity cancer. TCRdb's table, derived via immunoSEQ multiplex PCR, lists solely in-frame clones and lacks some. The sample consists of several thousand clones, about 60% of them appearing once. Here the sequenced sample was tumor tissue, taken before nivolumab (anti-PD-1) treatment. All receptors come from a person aged 40 to 85 with oral cavity squamous cell carcinoma.

This clone turned up a few times. The chain has TRBV30 and TRBJ1-5; D is unresolved. Germline V gene lookup returns CDR1 GTSNPN and CDR2 SVGIG (reference sequence). V gave up 0 bases and J gave up 0 bases, with 12 bases separating them. This CDR3 has 16 residues. For the CDR3, the DNA is TGTGCCTGGAGTGTAGCAGACCTCAATAGCAATCAGCCCCAGCATTTT. The encoded protein is CAWSVADLNSNQPQHF.

The chain carries TRBV7-9 and TRBJ2-7, with 9 bases aligning to TRBD2. The CDR3 contains 15 residues. Germline V gives CDR1 SEHNR, CDR2 FQNEAQ (reference sequence). J lost 3 bases, V lost 1 base, and 4 bases had no gene match. CDR3 protein: CASSLGLAGNYEQYF. The CDR3, as DNA: TGTGCCAGCAGCTTAGGTCTAGCGGGGAACTACGAGCAGTACTTC. Complete variable domain (other parts from reference TRBV7-9 and TRBJ2-7): DTGVSQNPRHKITKRGQNVTFRCDPISEHNRLYWYRQTLGQGPEFLTYFQNEAQLEKSRLLSDRFSAERPKGSFSTLEIQRTEQGDSAMYLCASSLGLAGNYEQYFGPGTRLTVT.

In DNA, the CDR3 is TGTGCCAGCAGTTTGGCAGCTAATGAAAAACTGTTTTTT. As protein: CASSLAANEKLFF. The rearrangement uses TRBV6-6 and TRBJ1-4; no reliable D call. V was trimmed by 4 bases and J by 3 bases, leaving 6 bases between them. From germline, CDR1 is MNHNY and CDR2 SVGAGI (reference sequence). CDR3 size: 13 residues.

V is TRBV25-1 and J is TRBJ2-1, with a possible D match to TRBD1 (5 bases). Per germline, CDR1 MGHDK and CDR2 SYGVNS. The CDR3 length is 11 residues. The V end lost 2 bases, the J end lost 14 bases, and 10 bases lay between the germline ends. The DNA for the CDR3 is TGTGCCAGCAGTGAACTGACAGCCAAGTTCTTC. Its translation is CASSELTAKFF.

The chain uses TRBV27 and TRBJ1-6; D is possibly TRBD1 (6 bases). Germline CDR1 is MNHEY and CDR2 is SMNVEV (reference sequence). V was shortened by 5 bases and J by 3 bases, with 14 bases between the two germline ends. The CDR3 spans 16 residues. Written as DNA, the CDR3 is TGTGCCAGCAGTACCAGGACAGCAAACTATAATTCACCCCTCCACTTT. Its translation: CASSTRTANYNSPLHF.

This clone was recorded only once. The chain is built from TRBV5-1 and TRBJ1-2, with D hard to call. This CDR3 comprises 14 residues. V was clipped by 4 bases and J by 4 bases, with 14 bases between them. CDR1 and CDR2 from the germline V gene are SGHRS and YFSETQ. The CDR3 DNA follows: TGCGCCAGCAGCGGCAGGCCCCAGAGCTATGGCTACACCTTC. Translated: CASSGRPQSYGYTF.

This clone ranks as medium-sized. J is TRBJ2-1 and V is TRBV14; TRBD2 aligns across 11 bases. This CDR3 has 16 residues. The germline gives CDR1 SGHDN, CDR2 FVKESK. Trimming cost V 3 bases and J 6 bases; bases outside gene matches: 7. CDR3 region: CASSHLRLAGGNEQFF. CDR3 nucleotides: TGTGCCAGCAGCCATCTTCGGCTAGCGGGGGGCAATGAGCAGTTCTTC.

V is TRBV27 and J is TRBJ2-7; TRBD1 agrees at 9 bases. The length of the CDR3 is 17 residues. Germline-derived CDR1 and CDR2 are MNHEY and SMNVEV (reference sequence). The trim removed 4 bases at V and 1 base at J, leaving 11 bases unmatched. CDR3 DNA: TGTGCCAGCAGTTCGATTACCTCCGGGACAGGGTCCTACGAGCAGTACTTC. Its protein is CASSSITSGTGSYEQYF.

The chain joins TRBV6-5 to TRBJ1-2, with 8 bases aligning to TRBD1. Looked up from germline, CDR1 is MNHEY and CDR2 is SVGAGI. V was clipped by 2 bases and J by 3 bases; unmatched bases: 5. The length of the CDR3 is 15 residues. The CDR3 here is CASSYDRQGYYGYTF. The CDR3 DNA is TGTGCCAGCAGTTACGACCGACAGGGGTACTATGGCTACACCTTC.

The rearrangement joins TRBV5-1 to TRBJ2-1, with TRBD2 as a possible D gene (6 bases). V lost 3 bases to trimming and J lost 6 bases, with 13 bases between them. CDR3 length: 14 residues. Germline V gene data show CDR1 as SGHRS and CDR2 as YFSETQ. CDR3 protein: CASSSGTAANEQFF. DNA of the CDR3: TGCGCCAGCAGCTCCGGGACTGCGGCCAATGAGCAGTTCTTC.

In this sample, this clone turned up a few times. The chain links TRBV5-1 to TRBJ1-2, with unresolved D. Looked up from germline, CDR1 is SGHRS and CDR2 is YFSETQ. This CDR3 comprises 12 residues. Trimming stripped 0 bases from V and 8 bases from J, with 8 bases between. The CDR3: CASSLGDSGYTF. In nucleotides, the CDR3 is TGCGCCAGCAGCTTGGGCGATTCGGGCTACACCTTC.

The V gene is TRBV5-4, the J gene TRBJ2-2; 7 nucleotides line up with TRBD1. This CDR3 is built from 15 residues. V trimming: 2 bases; J trimming: 3 bases; junction bases outside the gene matches: 4. From germline, CDR1 is SGHNT and CDR2 YYREEE (reference sequence). This chain's CDR3 is CASSFPTGHTGELFF. As DNA, the CDR3 is TGTGCCAGCAGCTTTCCGACAGGGCACACCGGGGAGCTGTTTTTT.

The J gene is TRBJ1-1, the V gene TRBV27, with a possible D match to TRBD1 (5 bases). CDR1 is MNHEY, CDR2 SMNVEV, per germline (reference sequence). V was trimmed by 8 bases and J by 4 bases, leaving 14 bases between them. The CDR3 loop spans 13 amino acids. CDR3 amino acids: CASGGRTITEAFF. DNA for the CDR3: TGTGCCAGCGGGGGAAGGACGATCACTGAAGCTTTCTTT.

This clone has just a few counts. The V and J genes are TRBV7-9 and TRBJ2-1; TRBD1 or TRBD2 may be the D gene (5 bases each). V was shortened by 4 bases and J by 3 bases, with 16 bases between the two germline ends. In germline, CDR1 is SEHNR, CDR2 FQNEAQ (reference sequence). The CDR3 sequence is 16 residues long. The CDR3 reads CASSSPVGRSYNEQFF. CDR3 nucleotides: TGTGCCAGCAGCTCCCCCGTGGGACGCAGCTACAATGAGCAGTTCTTC.

The genes are TRBV6-1 and TRBJ1-4; 7 bases map to TRBD1. Germline V gene lookup returns CDR1 MNHNS and CDR2 SASEGT. The CDR3 length is 11 residues. V trimming: 5 bases; J trimming: 13 bases; junction bases outside the gene matches: 4. This chain's CDR3 is CASSQGQILFF. The CDR3 DNA reads TGTGCCAGCAGTCAGGGACAGATACTGTTTTTT.

The chain employs TRBV14 and TRBJ2-3; possibly TRBD2 for D (6 bases). V dropped 7 bases and J dropped 4 bases, with 15 bases sitting between them. The CDR3 consists of 14 residues. Germline values: CDR1 SGHDN, CDR2 FVKESK. The CDR3 loop reads CASTLGRGPDTQYF. In nucleotides, the CDR3 is TGTGCCAGCACGCTCGGGAGAGGGCCAGATACGCAGTATTTT. Together with reference TRBV14 and TRBJ2-3, the CDR3 gives the full variable domain: EAGVTQFPSHSVIEKGQTVTLRCDPISGHDNLYWYRRVMGKEIKFLLHFVKESKQDESGMPNNRFLAERTGGTYSTLKVQPAELEDSGVYFCASTLGRGPDTQYFGPGTRLTVL.

The chain uses TRBV5-1 and TRBJ2-7; a weak D match, TRBD2 (6 bases). V dropped 5 bases and J dropped 5 bases, with 17 bases sitting between them. Germline V gene lookup returns CDR1 SGHRS and CDR2 YFSETQ. CDR3 length: 14 residues. This chain's CDR3 is CASRLGGLVDEQYF. DNA of the CDR3: TGCGCCAGCAGATTAGGAGGGTTGGTAGACGAGCAGTACTTC. The full variable domain, completed using reference TRBV5-1 and TRBJ2-7, is KAGVTQTPRYLIKTRGQQVTLSCSPISGHRSVSWYQQTPGQGLQFLFEYFSETQRNKGNFPGRFSGRQFSNSRSEMNVSTLELGDSALYLCASRLGGLVDEQYFGPGTRLTVT.

This chain joins TRBV7-8 and TRBJ2-7; TRBD2 agrees at 12 bases. This CDR3 region has 20 residues. V was pared by 3 bases and J by 0 bases, with 15 bases of the junction left unmatched. The V gene's germline CDR1 is SGHVS and CDR2 FQNEAQ. The CDR3 spells CASSFPRTSGTRSSSYEQYF. The CDR3 coding sequence is TGTGCCAGCAGCTTTCCTAGGACTAGCGGGACGCGTTCGAGCTCCTACGAGCAGTACTTC.

The chain has TRBV30 and TRBJ2-1; D possibly matches TRBD1 or TRBD2 (6 bases each). Trimming pared 6 bases from V and 5 bases from J, leaving 17 bases between. Germline V gene lookup returns CDR1 GTSNPN and CDR2 SVGIG (reference sequence). The CDR3 spans 14 residues. CDR3 bases: TGTGCCTGTGAGGGGGGAGTAAGAGACAATGAGCAGTTCTTC. It encodes CACEGGVRDNEQFF.